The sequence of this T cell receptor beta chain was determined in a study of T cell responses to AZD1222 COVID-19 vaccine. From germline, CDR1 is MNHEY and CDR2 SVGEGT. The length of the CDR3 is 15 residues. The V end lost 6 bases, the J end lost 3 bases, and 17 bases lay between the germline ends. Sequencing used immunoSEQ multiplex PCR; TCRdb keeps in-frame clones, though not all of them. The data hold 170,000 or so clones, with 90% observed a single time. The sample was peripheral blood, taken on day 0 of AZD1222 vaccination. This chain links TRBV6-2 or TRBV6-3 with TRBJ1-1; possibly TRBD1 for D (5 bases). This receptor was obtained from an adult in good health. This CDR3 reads CASSREGYLDTEAFF. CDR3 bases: TGTGCCAGCAGCAGGGAGGGGTACCTAGACACTGAAGCTTTCTTT.